This T cell receptor beta chain is from a study of regulatory T cells in long-lasting Graves disease. Study findings and constraints: In persistent patients, shared public clonotypes (2,741) outnumbered those in new patients (approximately 940). No thyroid tissue was studied; the work used peripheral blood only.

About this clonotype itself: No antigen is known for it.

Time point defined: newly diagnosed GD, antithyroid drugs for less than 3 months. PBMC-extracted RNA yielded the TCR library. Germline CDR1 SGHDT, CDR2 YYEEEE. The V end was cut by 4 bases, the J end by 5 bases, with 19 bases between. CDR3 length: 15 residues. Both iRepertoire HTBI primers and Arm-PCR of CDR3 regions were used to build the TCR beta libraries. TCRdb processed the multiplex PCR reads anew with MiXCR; each CDR3 protein has one entry. The sample holds 450,000 to 700,000 distinct CDR3 sequences, roughly 12% seen once. This same sample was also taken into another study, of T cells in Graves' hyperthyroidism and ophthalmopathy.

The chain uses TRBV5-6 and TRBJ2-7; either TRBD1 or TRBD2 may fit D (5 bases each). This sample comprised peripheral blood mononuclear cells (PBMCs), obtained at new diagnosis, from a patient treated with antithyroid drugs. The receptor was isolated from a man aged 25 to 40 with Graves disease. The CDR3 protein is CASSTPGQGPHEQYF. CDR3 coding DNA: TGTGCCAGCAGCACTCCTGGGCAGGGACCTCACGAGCAGTACTTC.